A selection of T cell receptor beta chains follows, all from one sample in a study of T cells in Graves' hyperthyroidism and ophthalmopathy. One entry per CDR3 protein results from TCRdb running MiXCR on the multiplex PCR reads. There are 300,000 to 450,000 distinct CDR3 sequences in the sample; about 12% occur only once, and around 9.2% lies in the top ten. Source material: blood. These receptors were obtained from a woman between 18 and 30 years old with Graves' hyperthyroidism. CDR3s include the opening cysteine and the closing phenylalanine or tryptophan. Fields, in order: clone size, V gene, J gene, D gene, CDR3 DNA, CDR3 protein. A D gene is named only where the DNA matches it firmly. Not all rows give a size; the values are once, few, many and, for expanded clones, a class.

.,TRBV24-1,TRBJ1-2,TRBD1,TGTGCCACCAGTGATTTGGACAGGGAGGATGGCTGCACCTTC,CATSDLDREDGCTF
few,TRBV11-2,TRBJ1-1,TRBD1,TGTGCCAGCAGCTCCGACAGGGAGCAAGAAGCTTTCTTT,CASSSDREQEAFF
.,TRBV20-1,TRBJ2-2,TRBD2,TGCAGTGCTAGATATCCGGGACTAGCGGGAGCCGGGGAGCTGTTTTTT,CSARYPGLAGAGELFF
many,TRBV9,TRBJ1-1,.,TGTGCCAGTAACCCGGAGGGGAACACTGAAGCTTTCTTT,CASNPEGNTEAFF
many,TRBV28,TRBJ1-4,TRBD1,TGTGCCAGTGGACAGGACGTCTTTAATGAAAAACTGTTTTTT,CASGQDVFNEKLFF
.,TRBV6-4,TRBJ1-1,.,TGTGCCAGCAGTGTCCGGCTGAACACTGAAGCTTTCTTT,CASSVRLNTEAFF
few,TRBV29-1,TRBJ1-2,.,TGCAGCGTTGAACTGGGGCACTATGGCTACACCTTC,CSVELGHYGYTF
many,TRBV7-2,TRBJ2-3,.,TGTGCTACCAACCCAAGGGGGGGGGTCACAGATACGCAGTATTTT,CATNPRGGVTDTQYF
many,TRBV12-3/TRBV12-4,TRBJ1-2,.,TGTGCCAGCAGTTTCGCTGCTGGACAGCGGGACCCACTAGCTAACTATGGCTACACCTTC,CASSFAAGQRDPLANYGYTF
many,TRBV30,TRBJ1-2,.,TGTGCCTGGAACTCCGGAGAGAGCTACACCTTC,CAWNSGESYTF
.,TRBV20-1,TRBJ1-2,.,TGCAGTGCTAGAGATCCGGGTCGGCCCCTCTATGGCTACACCTTC,CSARDPGRPLYGYTF
many,TRBV15,TRBJ2-3,.,TGTGCCACCAGCAGAGTACCCGGGGTTGATACGCAGTATTTT,CATSRVPGVDTQYF
.,TRBV10-3,TRBJ2-2,TRBD1,TGTGCCATCAGAAACCGGGACAGTAACACCGGGGAGCTGTTTTTT,CAIRNRDSNTGELFF
many,TRBV20-1,TRBJ1-1,.,TGCAGTGCCCCAGGACAGTTCTTCCAAGGGAACACTGAAGCTTTCTTT,CSAPGQFFQGNTEAFF
few,TRBV5-1,TRBJ2-7,.,TGCGCCAGCAGCTTCTCTGACAACAGGGTAGGCTACGAGCAGTACTTC,CASSFSDNRVGYEQYF
many,TRBV6-2/TRBV6-3,TRBJ2-7,.,TGTGCCAGCAGCCCAGGCAGGGAAGTCGCCTACGAGCAGTACTTC,CASSPGREVAYEQYF
few,TRBV29-1,TRBJ2-6,.,TGCAGCGTTACTGGGAAGCCAGACTCCTCTGGGGCCAACGTCCTGACTTTC,CSVTGKPDSSGANVLTF
.,TRBV28,TRBJ2-2,.,TGTGCCAGCAGTTTAGACGGGGAGCTGTTTTTT,CASSLDGELFF
many,TRBV5-1,TRBJ1-5,.,TGCGCCAGCAGCTGGGGACCTGGCGGCGGCAATCAGCCCCAGCATTTT,CASSWGPGGGNQPQHF
many,TRBV29-1,TRBJ2-7,.,TGCAGCGTAGATCTAGCGCCGAACTCCTACGAGCAGTACTTC,CSVDLAPNSYEQYF
many,TRBV20-1,TRBJ1-5,.,TGCAGTGCTCCCCTCACAGGGAATAGCAATCAGCCCCAGCATTTT,CSAPLTGNSNQPQHF
few,TRBV28,TRBJ1-4,.,TGTGCCAGCAGGCAACCGGGACGGATTAATGAAAAACTGTTTTTT,CASRQPGRINEKLFF
many,TRBV2,TRBJ2-6,.,TGTGCCAGCAGGCCCAACCGAGGGGGGGCCAACGTCCTGACTTTC,CASRPNRGGANVLTF
many,TRBV5-1,TRBJ2-1,TRBD2,TGCGCCAGCAGCGGACTAGCGGAGATTTCCTACAATGAGCAGTTCTTC,CASSGLAEISYNEQFF